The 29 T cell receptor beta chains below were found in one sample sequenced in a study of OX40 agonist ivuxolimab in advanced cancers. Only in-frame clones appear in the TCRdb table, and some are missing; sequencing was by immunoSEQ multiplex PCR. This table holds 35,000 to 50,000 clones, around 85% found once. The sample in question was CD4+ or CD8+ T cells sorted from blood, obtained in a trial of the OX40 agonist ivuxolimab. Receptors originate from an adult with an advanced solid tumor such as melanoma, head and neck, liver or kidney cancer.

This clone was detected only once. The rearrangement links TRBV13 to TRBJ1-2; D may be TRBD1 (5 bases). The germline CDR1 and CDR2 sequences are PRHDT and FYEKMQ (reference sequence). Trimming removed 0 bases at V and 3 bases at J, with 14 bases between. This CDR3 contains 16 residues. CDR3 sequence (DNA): TGTGCCAGCAGCTTAGGCCATCGGGGGGGACACTATGGCTACACCTTC. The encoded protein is CASSLGHRGGHYGYTF.

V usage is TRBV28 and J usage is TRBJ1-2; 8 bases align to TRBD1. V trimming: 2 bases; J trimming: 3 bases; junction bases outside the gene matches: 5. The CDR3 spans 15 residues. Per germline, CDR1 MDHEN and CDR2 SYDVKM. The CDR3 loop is CASSLQGASYYGYTF. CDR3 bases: TGTGCCAGCAGTTTACAGGGGGCGTCGTACTATGGCTACACCTTC.

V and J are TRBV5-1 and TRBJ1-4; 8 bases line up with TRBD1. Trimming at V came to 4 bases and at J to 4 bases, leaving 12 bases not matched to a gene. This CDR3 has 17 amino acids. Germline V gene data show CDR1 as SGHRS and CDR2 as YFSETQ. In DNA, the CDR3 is TGCGCCAGCAGCATACTGGGACAGGCCGGGGGTAATGAAAAACTGTTTTTT. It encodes CASSILGQAGGNEKLFF.

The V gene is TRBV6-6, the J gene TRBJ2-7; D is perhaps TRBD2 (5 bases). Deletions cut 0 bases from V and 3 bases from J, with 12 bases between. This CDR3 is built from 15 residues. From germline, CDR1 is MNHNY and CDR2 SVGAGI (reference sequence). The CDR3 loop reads CASSYSERDSYEQYV. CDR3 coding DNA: TGTGCCAGCAGTTACTCGGAGAGGGATAGCTACGAGCAGTACGTC.

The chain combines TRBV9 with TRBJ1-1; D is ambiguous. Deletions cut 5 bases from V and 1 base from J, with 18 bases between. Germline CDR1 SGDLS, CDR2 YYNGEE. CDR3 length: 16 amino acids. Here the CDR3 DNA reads TGTGCCAGCAGTGAATTGCTAGGGATCAAGAACACTGAAGCTTTCTTT. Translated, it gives CASSELLGIKNTEAFF. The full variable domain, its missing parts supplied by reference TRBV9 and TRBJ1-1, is DSGVTQTPKHLITATGQRVTLRCSPRSGDLSVYWYQQSLDQGLQFLIQYYNGEERAKGNILERFSAQQFPDLHSELNLSSLELGDSALYFCASSELLGIKNTEAFFGQGTRLTVV.

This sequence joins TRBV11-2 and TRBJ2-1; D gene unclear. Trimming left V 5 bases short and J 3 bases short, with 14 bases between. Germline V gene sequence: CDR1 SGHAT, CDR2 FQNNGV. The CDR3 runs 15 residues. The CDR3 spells CASSKLGTIYNEQFF. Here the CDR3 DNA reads TGTGCCAGCAGCAAACTCGGAACGATCTACAATGAGCAGTTCTTC.

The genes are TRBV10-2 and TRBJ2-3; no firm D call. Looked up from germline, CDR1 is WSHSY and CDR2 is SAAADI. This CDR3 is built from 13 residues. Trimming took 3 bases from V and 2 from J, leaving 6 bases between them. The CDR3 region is CASSDANTDTQYF. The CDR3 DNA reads TGCGCCAGCAGTGATGCTAACACAGATACGCAGTATTTT.

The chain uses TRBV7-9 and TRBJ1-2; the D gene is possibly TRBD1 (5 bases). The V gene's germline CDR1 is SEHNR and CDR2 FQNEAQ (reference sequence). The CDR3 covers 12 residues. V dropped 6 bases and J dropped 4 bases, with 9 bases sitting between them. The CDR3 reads CASRDSLYGYTF. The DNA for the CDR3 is TGTGCCAGCAGAGACAGCCTCTATGGCTACACCTTC.

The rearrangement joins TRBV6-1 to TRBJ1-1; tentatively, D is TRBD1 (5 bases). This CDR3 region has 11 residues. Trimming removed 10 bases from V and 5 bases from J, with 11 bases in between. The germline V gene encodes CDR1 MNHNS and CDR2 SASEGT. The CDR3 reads CAILWGTEAFF. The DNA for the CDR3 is TGTGCCATCCTTTGGGGGACTGAAGCTTTCTTT.

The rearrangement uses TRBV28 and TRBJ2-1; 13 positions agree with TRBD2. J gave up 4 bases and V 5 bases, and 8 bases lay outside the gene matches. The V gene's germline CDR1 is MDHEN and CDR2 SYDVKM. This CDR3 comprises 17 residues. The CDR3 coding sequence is TGTGCCAGCAGTCTACGGACTAGCGGGAGACTTTACAATGAGCAGTTCTTC. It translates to CASSLRTSGRLYNEQFF.

CDR3 residues: CASSNAPYSNQPQHF. The CDR3 DNA is TGTGCCAGTAGTAACGCACCCTATAGCAATCAGCCCCAGCATTTT. The chain couples TRBV19 to TRBJ1-5, with unresolved D. Germline CDR1 and CDR2: LNHDA and SQIVND (reference sequence). Trimming removed 4 bases from V and 0 bases from J, with 10 bases in between. This CDR3 spans 15 amino acids.

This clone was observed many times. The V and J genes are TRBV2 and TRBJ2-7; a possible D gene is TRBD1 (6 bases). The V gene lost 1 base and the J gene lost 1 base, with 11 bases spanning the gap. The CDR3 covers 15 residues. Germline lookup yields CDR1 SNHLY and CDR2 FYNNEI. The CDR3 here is CASSEDRDFSYEQYV. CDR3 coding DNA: TGTGCCAGCAGTGAAGACAGGGATTTTTCCTACGAGCAGTACGTC.

CDR3: CASSQDMSANYGYTF. CDR3 nucleotide sequence: TGCGCCAGCAGCCAAGACATGTCGGCTAACTATGGCTACACCTTC. J is TRBJ1-2 and V is TRBV4-3, with no clear D. Germline lookup yields CDR1 LGHNA and CDR2 YSLEER. This CDR3 is built from 15 residues. V was clipped by 0 bases and J by 0 bases, with 8 bases between them.

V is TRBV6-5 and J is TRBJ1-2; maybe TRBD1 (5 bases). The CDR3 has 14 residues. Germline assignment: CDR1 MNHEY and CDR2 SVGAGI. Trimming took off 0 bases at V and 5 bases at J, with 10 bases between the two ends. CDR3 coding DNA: TGTGCCAGCAGTTACTCGCTCCAGGGATATGGCTACACCTTC. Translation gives CASSYSLQGYGYTF.

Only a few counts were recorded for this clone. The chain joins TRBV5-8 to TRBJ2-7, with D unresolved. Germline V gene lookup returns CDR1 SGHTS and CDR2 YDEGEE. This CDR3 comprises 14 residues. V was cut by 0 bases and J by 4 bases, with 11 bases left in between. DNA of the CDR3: TGTGCCAGCAGCTTGGAGCTAATTAAATACGAGCAGTACTTC. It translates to CASSLELIKYEQYF.

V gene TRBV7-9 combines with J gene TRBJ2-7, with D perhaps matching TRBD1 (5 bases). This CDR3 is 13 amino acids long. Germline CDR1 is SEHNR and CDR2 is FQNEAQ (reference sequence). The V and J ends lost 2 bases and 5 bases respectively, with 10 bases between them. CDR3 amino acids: CASSLSQGHEQYF. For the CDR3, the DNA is TGTGCCAGCAGCTTATCTCAGGGCCACGAGCAGTACTTC. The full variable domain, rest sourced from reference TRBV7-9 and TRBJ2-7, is DTGVSQNPRHKITKRGQNVTFRCDPISEHNRLYWYRQTLGQGPEFLTYFQNEAQLEKSRLLSDRFSAERPKGSFSTLEIQRTEQGDSAMYLCASSLSQGHEQYFGPGTRLTVT.

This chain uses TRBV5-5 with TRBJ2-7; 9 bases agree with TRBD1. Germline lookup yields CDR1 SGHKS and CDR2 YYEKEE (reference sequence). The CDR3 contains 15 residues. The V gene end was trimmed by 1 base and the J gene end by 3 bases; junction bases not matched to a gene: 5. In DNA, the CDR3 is TGTGCCAGCAGCTTGATTGGGACAGGGCTCTACGAGCAGTACTTC. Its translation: CASSLIGTGLYEQYF.

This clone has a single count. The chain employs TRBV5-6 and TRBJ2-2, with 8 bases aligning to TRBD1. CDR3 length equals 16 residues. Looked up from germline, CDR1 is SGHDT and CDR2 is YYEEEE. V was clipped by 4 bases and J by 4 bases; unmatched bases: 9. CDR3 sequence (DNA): TGTGCCAGCAGCCTGGCTCAGGGGGCGGTCACCGGGGAGCTGTTTTTT. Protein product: CASSLAQGAVTGELFF.

CDR3 residues: CASSLGQYYEQYF. CDR3 nucleotide sequence: TGTGCCAGCAGTTTGGGACAGTACTACGAGCAGTACTTC. The rearrangement links TRBV7-9 to TRBJ2-7, with TRBD1 matching over 7 bases. There are 13 residues in the CDR3. After removal of 6 bases from V and 3 bases from J, the junction contained 5 bases not matched to a gene. Germline V CDR1 and CDR2: SEHNR, FQNEAQ (reference sequence).

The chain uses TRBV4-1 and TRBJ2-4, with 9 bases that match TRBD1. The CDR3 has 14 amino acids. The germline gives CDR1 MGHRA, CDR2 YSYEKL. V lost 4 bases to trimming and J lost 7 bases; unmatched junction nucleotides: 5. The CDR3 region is CASSPLGQGNIQYF. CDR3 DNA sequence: TGCGCCAGCAGCCCGTTGGGACAGGGCAACATTCAGTACTTC.

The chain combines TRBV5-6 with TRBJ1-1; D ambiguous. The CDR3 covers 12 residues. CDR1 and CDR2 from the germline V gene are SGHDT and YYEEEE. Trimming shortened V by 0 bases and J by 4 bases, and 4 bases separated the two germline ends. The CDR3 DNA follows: TGTGCCAGCAGCTTGGGCCCCACTGAAGCTTTCTTT. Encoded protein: CASSLGPTEAFF.

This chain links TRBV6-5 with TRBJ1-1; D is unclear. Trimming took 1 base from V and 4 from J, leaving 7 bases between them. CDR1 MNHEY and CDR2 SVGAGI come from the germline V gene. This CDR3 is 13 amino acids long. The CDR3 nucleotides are TGTGCCAGCAGTTACTTCCTTGCCACTGAAGCTTTCTTT. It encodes CASSYFLATEAFF.

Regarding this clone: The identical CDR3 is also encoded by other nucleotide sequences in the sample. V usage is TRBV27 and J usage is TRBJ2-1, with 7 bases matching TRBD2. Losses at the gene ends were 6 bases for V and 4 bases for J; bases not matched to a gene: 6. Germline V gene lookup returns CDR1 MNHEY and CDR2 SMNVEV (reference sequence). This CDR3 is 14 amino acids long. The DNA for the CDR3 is TGTGCCAGCAGCCGCAGCGGGGTTTACAATGAGCAGTTCTTC. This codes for CASSRSGVYNEQFF.

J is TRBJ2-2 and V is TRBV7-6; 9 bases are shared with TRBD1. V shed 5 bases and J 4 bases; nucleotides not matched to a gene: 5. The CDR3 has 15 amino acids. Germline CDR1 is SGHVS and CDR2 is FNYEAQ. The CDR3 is CASSSGTGTTGELFF. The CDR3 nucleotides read TGTGCCAGCAGCAGCGGGACAGGGACCACCGGGGAGCTGTTTTTT. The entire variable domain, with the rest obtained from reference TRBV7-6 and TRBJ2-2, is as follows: GAGVSQSPRYKVTKRGQDVALRCDPISGHVSLYWYRQALGQGPEFLTYFNYEAQQDKSGLPNDRFSAERPEGSISTLTIQRTEQRDSAMYRCASSSGTGTTGELFFGEGSRLTVL.

The CDR3 loop reads CASSLNGAEAFF. In DNA form, the CDR3 reads TGTGCCAGCAGCTTGAATGGGGCTGAAGCTTTCTTT. The chain joins TRBV5-4 to TRBJ1-1; no definite D call. Germline V gene sequence: CDR1 SGHNT, CDR2 YYREEE (reference sequence). This CDR3 has 12 amino acids. The germline V and J ends were trimmed by 1 base and 6 bases, with 7 bases remaining between them.

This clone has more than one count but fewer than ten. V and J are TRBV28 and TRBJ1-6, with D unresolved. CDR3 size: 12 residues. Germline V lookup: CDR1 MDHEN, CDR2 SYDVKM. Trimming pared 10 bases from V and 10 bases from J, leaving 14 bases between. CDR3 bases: TGTGCCACCGCTTTCCCGGGCTCACCCCTCCACTTT. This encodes CATAFPGSPLHF.

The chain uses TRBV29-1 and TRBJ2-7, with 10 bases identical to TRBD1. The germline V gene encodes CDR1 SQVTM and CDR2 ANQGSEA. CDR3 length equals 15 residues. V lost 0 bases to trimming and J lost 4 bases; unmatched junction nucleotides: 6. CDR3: CSVEDPRQGAYEQYF. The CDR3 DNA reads TGCAGCGTTGAAGACCCCCGACAGGGGGCTTACGAGCAGTACTTC.

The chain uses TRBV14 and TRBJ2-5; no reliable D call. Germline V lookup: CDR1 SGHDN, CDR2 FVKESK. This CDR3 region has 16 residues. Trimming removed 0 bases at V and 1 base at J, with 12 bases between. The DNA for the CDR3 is TGTGCCAGCAGCCAAGAAGCCTACCCATTCCAAGAGACCCAGTACTTC. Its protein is CASSQEAYPFQETQYF.

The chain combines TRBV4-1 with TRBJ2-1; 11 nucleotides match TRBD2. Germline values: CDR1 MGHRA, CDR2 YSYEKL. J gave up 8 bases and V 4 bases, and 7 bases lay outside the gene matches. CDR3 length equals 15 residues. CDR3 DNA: TGCGCCAGCAGCCGACTAGCGGGGCTTGGGGATGAGCAGTTCTTC. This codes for CASSRLAGLGDEQFF.